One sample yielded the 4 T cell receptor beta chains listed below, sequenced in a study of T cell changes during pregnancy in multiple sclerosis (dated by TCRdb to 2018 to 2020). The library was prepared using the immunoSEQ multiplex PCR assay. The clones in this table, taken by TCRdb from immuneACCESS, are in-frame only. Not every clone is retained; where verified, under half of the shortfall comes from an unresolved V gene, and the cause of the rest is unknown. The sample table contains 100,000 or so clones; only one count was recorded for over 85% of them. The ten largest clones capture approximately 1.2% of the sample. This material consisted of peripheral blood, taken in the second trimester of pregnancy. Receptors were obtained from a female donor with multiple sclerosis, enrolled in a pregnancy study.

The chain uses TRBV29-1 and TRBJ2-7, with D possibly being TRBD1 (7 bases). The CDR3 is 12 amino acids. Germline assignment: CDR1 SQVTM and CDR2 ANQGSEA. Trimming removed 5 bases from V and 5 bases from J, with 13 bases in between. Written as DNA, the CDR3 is TGCAGCGTTCGCAGGGGGGCTGACGAGCAGTACTTC. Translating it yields CSVRRGADEQYF.

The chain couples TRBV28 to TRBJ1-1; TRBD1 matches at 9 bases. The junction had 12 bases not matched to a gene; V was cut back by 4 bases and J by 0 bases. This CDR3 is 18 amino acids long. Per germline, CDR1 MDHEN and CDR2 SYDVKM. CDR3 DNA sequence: TGTGCCAGCAGTTATCTACCGGGACAGGGTGGGCTGAACACTGAAGCTTTCTTT. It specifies CASSYLPGQGGLNTEAFF.

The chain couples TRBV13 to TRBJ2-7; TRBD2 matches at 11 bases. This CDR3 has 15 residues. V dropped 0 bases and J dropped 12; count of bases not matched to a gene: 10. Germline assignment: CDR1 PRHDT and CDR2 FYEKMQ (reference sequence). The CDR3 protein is CASSLGASGRSSRYF. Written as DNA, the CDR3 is TGTGCCAGCAGCTTAGGGGCTAGCGGGAGGTCTTCACGGTACTTC.

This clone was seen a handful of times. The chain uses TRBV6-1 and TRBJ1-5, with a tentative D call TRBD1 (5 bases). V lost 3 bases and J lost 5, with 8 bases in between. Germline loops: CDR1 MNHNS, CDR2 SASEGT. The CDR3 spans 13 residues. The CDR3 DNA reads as TGTGCCAGCAGTGATCGACAGTATCAGCCCCAGCATTTT. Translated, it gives CASSDRQYQPQHF.